This TCR beta chain was obtained from a study of cytomegalovirus exposure and HLA in healthy donors. The CDR3 is 15 residues long. V lost 4 bases, J lost 3 bases, and 16 bases lay in between. Germline V gene sequence: CDR1 SGHRS, CDR2 YFSETQ. The PCR employed 60 Vbeta primers together with 13 Jbeta primers. Sequencing used immunoSEQ multiplex PCR; TCRdb keeps in-frame clones, though not all of them. The data contain about 100,000 clones, 80% of them singletons. This receptor was identified in a man aged 25-45 years in good health and CMV-seronegative. The chain has TRBV5-1 and TRBJ1-1, with no clear D. The material sequenced was PBMCs. The chain's CDR3 is CASSLRGQAHTEAFF. As DNA, the CDR3 is TGCGCCAGCAGCCTCCGCGGGCAGGCACACACTGAAGCTTTCTTT.